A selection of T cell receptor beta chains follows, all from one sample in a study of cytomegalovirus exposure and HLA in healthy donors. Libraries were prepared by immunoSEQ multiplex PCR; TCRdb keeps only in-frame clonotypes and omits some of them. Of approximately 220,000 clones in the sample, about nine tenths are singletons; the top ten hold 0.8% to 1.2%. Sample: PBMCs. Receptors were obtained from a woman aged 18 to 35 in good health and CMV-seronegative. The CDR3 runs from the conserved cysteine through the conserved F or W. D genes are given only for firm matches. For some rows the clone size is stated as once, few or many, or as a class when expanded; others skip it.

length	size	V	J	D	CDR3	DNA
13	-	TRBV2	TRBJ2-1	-	CASSEGGDYEQFF	TGTGCCAGCAGTGAAGGCGGGGACTATGAGCAGTTCTTC
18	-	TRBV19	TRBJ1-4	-	CASSMVGNPRGFDEKLFF	TGTGCCAGTAGTATGGTAGGGAACCCCAGGGGCTTTGATGAAAAACTGTTTTTT
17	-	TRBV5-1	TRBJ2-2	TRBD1	CASSDLRQGPDTGELFF	TGCGCCAGCAGTGACCTCCGACAGGGCCCGGACACCGGGGAGCTGTTTTTT
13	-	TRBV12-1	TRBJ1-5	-	CASSPPCSQPQHF	TGTGCCAGCAGCCCGCCTTGTAGTCAGCCCCAGCATTTT
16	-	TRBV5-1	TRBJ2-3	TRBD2	CASSGRTSGVVDTQYF	TGCGCCAGCAGCGGGAGGACTAGCGGGGTCGTAGATACGCAGTATTTT
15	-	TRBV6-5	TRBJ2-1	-	CASSISGTGANEQFF	TGTGCCAGCAGTATCTCAGGGACGGGAGCAAATGAGCAGTTCTTC
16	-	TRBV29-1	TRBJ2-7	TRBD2	CSVGTSGSAAFYEQYF	TGCAGCGTTGGGACTAGCGGGAGTGCAGCTTTCTACGAGCAGTACTTC
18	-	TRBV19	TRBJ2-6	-	CASSPVGGAVSGANVLTF	TGTGCCAGTAGCCCCGTAGGGGGAGCTGTATCTGGGGCCAACGTCCTGACTTTC
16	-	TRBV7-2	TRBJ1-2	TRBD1	CASSSTFRQGDYGYTF	TGTGCCAGCAGCTCCACATTCCGACAGGGAGACTATGGCTACACCTTC
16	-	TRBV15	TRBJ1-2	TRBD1	CATSRDMVTGLYGYTF	TGTGCCACCAGCAGAGATATGGTGACAGGGCTTTATGGCTACACCTTC
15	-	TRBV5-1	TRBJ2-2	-	CASSLAEANTGELFF	TGCGCCAGCAGCTTGGCTGAAGCTAACACCGGGGAGCTGTTTTTT
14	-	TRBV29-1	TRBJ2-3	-	CSVPGQGGTDTQYF	TGCAGCGTGCCCGGCCAGGGTGGGACAGATACGCAGTATTTT
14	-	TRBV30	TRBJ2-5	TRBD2	CAWSRLAGGETQYF	TGTGCCTGGAGTAGGCTAGCGGGAGGGGAGACCCAGTACTTC
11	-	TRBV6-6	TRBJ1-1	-	CASTSRGRAFF	TGTGCCAGCACATCGCGCGGTAGGGCTTTCTTT
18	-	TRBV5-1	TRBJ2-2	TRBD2	CASSLEIVGGRAAGELFF	TGCGCCAGCAGCTTGGAAATCGTTGGCGGGAGGGCCGCCGGGGAGCTGTTTTTT
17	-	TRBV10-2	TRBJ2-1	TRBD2	CASTAEAAGRSNNEQFF	TGCGCCAGCACGGCGGAGGCAGCGGGACGGTCCAACAATGAGCAGTTCTTC
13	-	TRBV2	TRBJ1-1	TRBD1	CASKGQGNTEAFF	TGTGCCAGCAAAGGACAGGGGAACACTGAAGCTTTCTTT
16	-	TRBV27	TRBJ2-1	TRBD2	CASSLGAAGSGDEQFF	TGTGCCAGCAGTTTAGGGGCAGCGGGATCGGGCGATGAGCAGTTCTTC
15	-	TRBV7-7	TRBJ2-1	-	CASSLIAGPYNEQFF	TGTGCTAGCAGCTTAATCGCGGGACCCTACAATGAGCAGTTCTTC
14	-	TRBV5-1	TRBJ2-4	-	CASSGTGILNIQYF	TGCGCCAGCAGCGGAACCGGGATCTTAAACATTCAGTACTTC
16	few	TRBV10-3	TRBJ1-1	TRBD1	CAISDETGLSDTEAFF	TGTGCCATCAGTGACGAGACAGGGCTTTCGGACACTGAAGCTTTCTTT
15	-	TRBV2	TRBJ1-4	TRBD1	CASMPAQGVVEKLFF	TGTGCCAGCATGCCCGCACAGGGGGTTGTTGAAAAACTGTTTTTT
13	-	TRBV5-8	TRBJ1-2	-	CASSPGQNYGYTF	TGTGCCAGCAGCCCTGGACAGAACTATGGCTACACCTTC
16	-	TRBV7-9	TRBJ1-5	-	CASSSPGGRVDQPQHF	TGTGCCAGCAGCTCCCCCGGGGGGCGCGTAGATCAGCCCCAGCATTTT
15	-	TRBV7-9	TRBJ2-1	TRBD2	CASSFSAGGKGEQFF	TGTGCCAGCAGCTTTTCGGCGGGAGGAAAGGGTGAGCAGTTCTTC
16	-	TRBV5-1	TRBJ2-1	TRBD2	CASSLMASGRSDEQFF	TGCGCCAGCAGCTTGATGGCTAGCGGGAGAAGCGATGAGCAGTTCTTC
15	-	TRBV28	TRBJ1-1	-	CASSLGGGQWAEAFF	TGTGCCAGCAGTTTAGGCGGGGGGCAGTGGGCTGAAGCTTTCTTT
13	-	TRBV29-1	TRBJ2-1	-	CSVETVQGNEQFF	TGCAGCGTTGAGACAGTACAGGGCAATGAGCAGTTCTTC
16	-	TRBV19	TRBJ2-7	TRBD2	CASRMGSGTPNYEQYF	TGTGCCAGTAGAATGGGGAGCGGGACTCCCAACTACGAGCAGTACTTC
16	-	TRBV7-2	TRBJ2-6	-	CASSLDISSGANVLTF	TGTGCCAGCAGCTTAGACATCAGCTCTGGGGCCAACGTCCTGACTTTC
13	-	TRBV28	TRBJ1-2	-	CASSLRDWDGYTF	TGTGCCAGCAGTTTACGGGACTGGGATGGCTACACCTTC
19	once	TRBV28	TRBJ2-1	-	CASSLGGPFILSSYNEQFF	TGTGCCAGCAGTTTGGGGGGACCCTTTATACTCAGCTCCTACAATGAGCAGTTCTTC
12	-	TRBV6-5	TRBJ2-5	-	CASSYGKETQYF	TGTGCCAGCAGTTACGGCAAAGAGACCCAGTACTTC
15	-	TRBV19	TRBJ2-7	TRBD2	CASSIGTSESYEQYF	TGTGCCAGTAGTATCGGAACTAGCGAGTCCTACGAGCAGTACTTC
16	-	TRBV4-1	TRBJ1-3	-	CASSHGQTPSGNTIYF	TGCGCCAGCAGCCACGGACAGACCCCGTCTGGAAACACCATATATTTT
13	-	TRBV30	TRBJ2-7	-	CAWRTKGQREQYF	TGTGCCTGGAGGACTAAGGGTCAGAGGGAGCAGTACTTC
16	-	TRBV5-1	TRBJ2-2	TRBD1	CASTQGVSPNTGELFF	TGCGCCAGCACCCAGGGGGTCTCCCCGAACACCGGGGAGCTGTTTTTT
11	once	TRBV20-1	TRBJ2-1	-	CSARSNNEQFF	TGCAGTGCTAGATCTAACAATGAGCAGTTCTTC
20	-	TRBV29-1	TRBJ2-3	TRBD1	CSVVRTPRTGVVFNPDTQYF	TGCAGCGTTGTCCGAACCCCCCGGACAGGGGTCGTCTTTAACCCAGATACGCAGTATTTT
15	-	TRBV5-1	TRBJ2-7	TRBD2	CASSRTSGRSYEQYF	TGCGCCAGCAGCCGGACTAGCGGGAGGTCCTACGAGCAGTACTTC
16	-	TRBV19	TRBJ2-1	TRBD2	CASRSRDYVSYNEQFF	TGTGCCAGTAGAAGCCGGGACTACGTCTCCTACAATGAGCAGTTCTTC
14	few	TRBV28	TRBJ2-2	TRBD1	CAGRTGGRAGELFF	TGTGCCGGCAGGACAGGGGGCAGAGCCGGGGAGCTGTTTTTT
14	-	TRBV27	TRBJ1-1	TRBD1	CASRAGGGGTEAFF	TGTGCCAGCAGGGCAGGGGGAGGCGGCACTGAAGCTTTCTTT
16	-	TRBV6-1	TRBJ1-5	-	CASSDVPRVGWQPQHF	TGTGCCAGCAGTGATGTCCCCAGGGTAGGGTGGCAGCCCCAGCATTTT
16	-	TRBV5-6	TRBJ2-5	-	CASSLVQLGTEETQYF	TGTGCCAGCAGCTTGGTACAGTTGGGTACCGAAGAGACCCAGTACTTC
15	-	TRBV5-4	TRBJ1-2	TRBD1	CASSPRDRGFYGYTF	TGTGCCAGCAGCCCCCGGGACAGGGGGTTCTATGGCTACACCTTC
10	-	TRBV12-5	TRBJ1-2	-	CASGPNGYTF	TGTGCTAGTGGTCCTAACGGCTACACCTTC
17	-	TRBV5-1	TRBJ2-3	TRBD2	CASSSNPSGSGADTQYF	TGCGCCAGCAGCTCCAACCCTAGCGGGAGCGGGGCAGATACGCAGTATTTT
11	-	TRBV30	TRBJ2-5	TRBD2	CAWGRAETQYF	TGTGCCTGGGGGAGGGCAGAGACCCAGTACTTC
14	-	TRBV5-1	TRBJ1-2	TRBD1	CASSLATGGYGYTF	TGCGCCAGCAGCTTGGCCACAGGGGGCTATGGCTACACCTTC
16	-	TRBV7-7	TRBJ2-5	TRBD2	CASSLVGGRAGETQYF	TGTGCCAGCAGCTTAGTTGGCGGGAGGGCCGGGGAGACCCAGTACTTC
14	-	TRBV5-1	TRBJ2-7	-	CASSYALEPYEQYF	TGCGCCAGCAGCTACGCACTAGAGCCGTACGAGCAGTACTTC
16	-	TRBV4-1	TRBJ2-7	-	CASSHRWNLERYEQYF	TGCGCCAGCAGCCACCGTTGGAATTTGGAGAGATACGAGCAGTACTTC
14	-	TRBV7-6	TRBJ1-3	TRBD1	CASSSGQGLGTIYF	TGTGCCAGCAGCTCGGGACAGGGGTTAGGCACCATATATTTT
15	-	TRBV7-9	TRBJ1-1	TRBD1	CASSGTTGMNTEAFF	TGTGCCAGCAGCGGGACGACAGGGATGAACACTGAAGCTTTCTTT
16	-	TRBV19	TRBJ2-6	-	CASSQLGASGANVLTF	TGTGCCAGTTCTCAATTAGGGGCGAGCGGGGCCAACGTCCTGACTTTC